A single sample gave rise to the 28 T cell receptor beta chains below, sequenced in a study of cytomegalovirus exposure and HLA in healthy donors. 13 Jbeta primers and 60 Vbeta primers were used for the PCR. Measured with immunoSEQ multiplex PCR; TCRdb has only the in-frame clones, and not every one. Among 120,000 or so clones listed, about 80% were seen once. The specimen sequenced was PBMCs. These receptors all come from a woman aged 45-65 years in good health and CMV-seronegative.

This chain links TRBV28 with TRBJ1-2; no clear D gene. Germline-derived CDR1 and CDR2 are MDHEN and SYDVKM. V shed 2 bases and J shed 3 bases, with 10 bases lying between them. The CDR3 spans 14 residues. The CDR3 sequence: CASSLNGEYYGYTF. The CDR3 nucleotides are TGTGCCAGCAGTTTAAACGGGGAGTACTATGGCTACACCTTC.

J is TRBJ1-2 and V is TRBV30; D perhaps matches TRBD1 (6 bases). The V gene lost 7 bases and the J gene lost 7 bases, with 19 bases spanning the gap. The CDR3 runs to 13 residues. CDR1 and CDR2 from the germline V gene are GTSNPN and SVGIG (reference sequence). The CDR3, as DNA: TGTGCCTACCTACAGGGTGCGGGGGGTGGCTACACCTTC. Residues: CAYLQGAGGGYTF.

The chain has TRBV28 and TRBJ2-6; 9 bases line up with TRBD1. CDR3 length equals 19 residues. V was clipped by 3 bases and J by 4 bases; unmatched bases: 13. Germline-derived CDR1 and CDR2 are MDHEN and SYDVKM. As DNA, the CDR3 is TGTGCCAGCAGTTTCCGACAGGGGGACCTCAGGGGGGGGGCCAACGTCCTGACTTTC. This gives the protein CASSFRQGDLRGGANVLTF.

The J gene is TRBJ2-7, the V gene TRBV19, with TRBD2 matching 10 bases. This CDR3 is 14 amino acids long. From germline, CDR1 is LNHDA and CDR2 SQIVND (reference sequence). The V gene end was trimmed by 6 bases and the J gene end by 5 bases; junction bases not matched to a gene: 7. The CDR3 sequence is CASRKLAGQDEQYF. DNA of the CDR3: TGTGCCAGTAGAAAACTAGCGGGACAAGACGAGCAGTACTTC.

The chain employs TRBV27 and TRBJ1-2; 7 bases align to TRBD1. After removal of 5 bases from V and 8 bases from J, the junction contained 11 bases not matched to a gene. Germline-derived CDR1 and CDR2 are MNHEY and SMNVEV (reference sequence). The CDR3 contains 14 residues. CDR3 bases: TGTGCCAGCAGTCAACAAGGGGGCGCGTACGGCTACACCTTC. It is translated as CASSQQGGAYGYTF.

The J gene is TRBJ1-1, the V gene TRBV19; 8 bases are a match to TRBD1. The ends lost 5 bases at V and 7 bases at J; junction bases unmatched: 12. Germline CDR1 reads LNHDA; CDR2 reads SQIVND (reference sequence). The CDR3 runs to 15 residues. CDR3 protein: CASSLQGGSMSEAFF. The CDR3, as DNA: TGTGCCAGTAGTTTACAGGGGGGTAGTATGAGTGAAGCTTTCTTT. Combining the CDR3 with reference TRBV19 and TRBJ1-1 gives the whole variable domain DGGITQSPKYLFRKEGQNVTLSCEQNLNHDAMYWYRQDPGQGLRLIYYSQIVNDFQKGDIAEGYSVSREKKESFPLTVTSAQKNPTAFYLCASSLQGGSMSEAFFGQGTRLTVV.

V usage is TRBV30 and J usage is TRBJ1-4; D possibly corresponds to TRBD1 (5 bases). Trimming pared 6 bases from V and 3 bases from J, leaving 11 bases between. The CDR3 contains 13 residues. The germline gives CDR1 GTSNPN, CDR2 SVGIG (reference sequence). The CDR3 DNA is TGTGCCTGCCTCCAGGGTGCTAATGAAAAACTGTTTTTT. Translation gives CACLQGANEKLFF.

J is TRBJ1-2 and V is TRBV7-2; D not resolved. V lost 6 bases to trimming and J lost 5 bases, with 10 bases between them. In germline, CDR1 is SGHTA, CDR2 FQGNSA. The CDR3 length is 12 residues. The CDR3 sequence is CASRAAVYGYTF. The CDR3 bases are TGTGCCAGCAGGGCGGCGGTGTATGGCTACACCTTC.

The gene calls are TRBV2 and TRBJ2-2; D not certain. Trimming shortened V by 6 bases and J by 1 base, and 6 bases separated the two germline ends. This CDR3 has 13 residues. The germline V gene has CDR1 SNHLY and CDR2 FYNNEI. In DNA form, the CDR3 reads TGTGCCAGCAGCCCAGAGAACACCGGGGAGCTGTTTTTT. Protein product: CASSPENTGELFF.

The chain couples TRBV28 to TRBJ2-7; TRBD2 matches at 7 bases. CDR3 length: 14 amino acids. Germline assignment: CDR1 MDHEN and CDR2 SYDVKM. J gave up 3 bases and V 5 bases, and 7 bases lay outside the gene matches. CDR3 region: CASSPPQRGYEQYF. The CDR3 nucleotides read TGTGCCAGCAGTCCGCCTCAGCGGGGCTACGAGCAGTACTTC.

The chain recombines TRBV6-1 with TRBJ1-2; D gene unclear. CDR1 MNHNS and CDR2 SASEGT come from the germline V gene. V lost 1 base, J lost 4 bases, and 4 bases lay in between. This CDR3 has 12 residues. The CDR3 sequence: CASSEVSYGYTF. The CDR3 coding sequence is TGTGCCAGCAGTGAAGTCAGCTATGGCTACACCTTC.

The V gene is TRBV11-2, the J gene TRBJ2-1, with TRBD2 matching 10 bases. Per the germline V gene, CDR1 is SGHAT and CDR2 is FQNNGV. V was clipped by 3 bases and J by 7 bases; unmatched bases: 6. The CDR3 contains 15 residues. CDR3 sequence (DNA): TGTGCCAGCAGCTTTAGCGGGAGGCCGGGGAATGAGCAGTTCTTC. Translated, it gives CASSFSGRPGNEQFF.

The CDR3 DNA is TGCGCCAGCAGCTCTCGGACAGACTTCACAGATACGCAGTATTTT. Translation gives CASSSRTDFTDTQYF. The chain couples TRBV5-1 to TRBJ2-3, with D possibly being TRBD1 (6 bases). Trimming shortened V by 3 bases and J by 2 bases, and 13 bases separated the two germline ends. This CDR3 region has 15 residues. From germline, CDR1 is SGHRS and CDR2 YFSETQ.

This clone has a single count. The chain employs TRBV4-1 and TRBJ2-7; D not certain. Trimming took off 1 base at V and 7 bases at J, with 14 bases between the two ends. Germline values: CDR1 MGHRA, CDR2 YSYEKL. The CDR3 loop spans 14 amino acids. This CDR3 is CASSQASSYGEQYF. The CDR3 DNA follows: TGCGCCAGCAGCCAAGCTAGTAGTTACGGGGAGCAGTACTTC.

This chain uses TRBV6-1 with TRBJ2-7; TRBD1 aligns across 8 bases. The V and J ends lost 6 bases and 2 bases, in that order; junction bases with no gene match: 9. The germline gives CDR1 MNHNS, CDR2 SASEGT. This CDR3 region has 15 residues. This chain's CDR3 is CASRNPRQGTYEQYF. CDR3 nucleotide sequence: TGTGCCAGCAGAAACCCCCGACAGGGGACCTACGAGCAGTACTTC.

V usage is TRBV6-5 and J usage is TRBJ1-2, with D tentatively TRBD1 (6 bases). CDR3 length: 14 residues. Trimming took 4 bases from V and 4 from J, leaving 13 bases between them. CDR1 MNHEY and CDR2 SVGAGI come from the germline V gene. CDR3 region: CASSLGTLGYGYTF. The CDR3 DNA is TGTGCCAGCAGTTTGGGGACACTCGGCTATGGCTACACCTTC.

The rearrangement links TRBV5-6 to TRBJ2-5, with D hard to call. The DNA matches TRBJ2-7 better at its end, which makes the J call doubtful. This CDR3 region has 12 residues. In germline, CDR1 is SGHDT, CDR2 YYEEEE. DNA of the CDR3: TGTGCCAGCAGCTTGGACCGCTACGAGCAGTACTTC. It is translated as CASSLDRYEQYF.

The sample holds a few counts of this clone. The chain's CDR3 is CASSSPSGTSMNEQFF. CDR3 bases: TGTGCCAGCAGTTCACCCTCGGGGACTAGCATGAATGAGCAGTTCTTC. V and J are TRBV28 and TRBJ2-1, with 9 bases lining up with TRBD2. The germline CDR1 and CDR2 sequences are MDHEN and SYDVKM. The J segment lost 7 bases and the V segment lost 4 bases, leaving 11 bases of the junction unmatched. The CDR3 covers 16 residues.

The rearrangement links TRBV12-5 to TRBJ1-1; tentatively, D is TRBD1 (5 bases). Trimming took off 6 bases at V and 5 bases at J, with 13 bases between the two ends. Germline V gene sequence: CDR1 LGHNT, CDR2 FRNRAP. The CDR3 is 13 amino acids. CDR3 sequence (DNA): TGTGCTAGTGGAAAGGGGATGGAGACTGAAGCTTTCTTT. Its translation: CASGKGMETEAFF. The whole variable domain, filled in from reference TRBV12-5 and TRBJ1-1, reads DARVTQTPRHKVTEMGQEVTMRCQPILGHNTVFWYRQTMMQGLELLAYFRNRAPLDDSGMPKDRFSAEMPDATLATLKIQPSEPRDSAVYFCASGKGMETEAFFGQGTRLTVV.

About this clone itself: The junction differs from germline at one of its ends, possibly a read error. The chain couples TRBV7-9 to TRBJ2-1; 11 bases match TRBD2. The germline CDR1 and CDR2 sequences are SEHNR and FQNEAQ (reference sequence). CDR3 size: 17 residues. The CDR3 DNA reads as TGTTCCAGCAGCCCCGCTGTGACTAGCGGGACCTACAATGAGCAGTTCTTC. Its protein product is CSSSPAVTSGTYNEQFF. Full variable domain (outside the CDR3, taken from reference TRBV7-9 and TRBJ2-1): DTGVSQNPRHKITKRGQNVTFRCDPISEHNRLYWYRQTLGQGPEFLTYFQNEAQLEKSRLLSDRFSAERPKGSFSTLEIQRTEQGDSAMYLCSSSPAVTSGTYNEQFFGPGTRLTVL.

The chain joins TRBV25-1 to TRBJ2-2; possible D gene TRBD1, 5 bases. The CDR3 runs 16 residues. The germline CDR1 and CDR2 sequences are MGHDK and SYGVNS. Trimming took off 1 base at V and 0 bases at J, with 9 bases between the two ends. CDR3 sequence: CASSEFSGPNTGELFF. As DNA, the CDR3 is TGTGCCAGCAGTGAATTCTCAGGGCCGAACACCGGGGAGCTGTTTTTT.

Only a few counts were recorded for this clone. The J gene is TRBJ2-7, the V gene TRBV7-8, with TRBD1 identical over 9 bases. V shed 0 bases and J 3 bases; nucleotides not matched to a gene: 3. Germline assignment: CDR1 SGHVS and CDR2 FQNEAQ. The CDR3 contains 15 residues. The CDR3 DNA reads TGTGCCAGCAGCTTAGCCGAGACAGGGGGCTACGAGCAGTACTTC. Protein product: CASSLAETGGYEQYF.

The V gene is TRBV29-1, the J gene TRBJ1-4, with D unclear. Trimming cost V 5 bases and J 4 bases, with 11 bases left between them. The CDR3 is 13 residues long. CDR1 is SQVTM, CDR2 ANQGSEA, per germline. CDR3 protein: CSVLTLSNEKLFF. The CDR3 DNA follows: TGCAGCGTTCTTACCCTGAGTAATGAAAAACTGTTTTTT.

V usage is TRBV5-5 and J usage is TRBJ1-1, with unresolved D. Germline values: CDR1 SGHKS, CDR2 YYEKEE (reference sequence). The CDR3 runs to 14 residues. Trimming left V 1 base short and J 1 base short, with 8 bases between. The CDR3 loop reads CASSLTGGNTEAFF. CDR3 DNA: TGTGCCAGCAGCTTGACGGGAGGGAACACTGAAGCTTTCTTT.

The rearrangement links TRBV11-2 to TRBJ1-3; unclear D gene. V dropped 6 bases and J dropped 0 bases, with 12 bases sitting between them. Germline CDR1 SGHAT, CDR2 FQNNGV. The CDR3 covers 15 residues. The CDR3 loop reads CASSRDINSGNTIYF. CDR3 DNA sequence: TGTGCCAGCAGTCGAGACATCAACTCTGGAAACACCATATATTTT.

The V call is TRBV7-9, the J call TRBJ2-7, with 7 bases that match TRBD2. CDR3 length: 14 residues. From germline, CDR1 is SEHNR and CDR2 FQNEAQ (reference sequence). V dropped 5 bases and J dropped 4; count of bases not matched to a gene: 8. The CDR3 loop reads CASSTGRGEYEQYF. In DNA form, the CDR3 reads TGTGCCAGCAGCACGGGACGGGGGGAATACGAGCAGTACTTC.

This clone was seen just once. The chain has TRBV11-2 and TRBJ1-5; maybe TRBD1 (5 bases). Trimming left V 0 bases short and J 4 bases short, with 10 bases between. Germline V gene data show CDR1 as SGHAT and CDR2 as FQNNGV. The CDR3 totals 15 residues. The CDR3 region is CASSLDGAGNQPQHF. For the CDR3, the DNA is TGTGCCAGCAGCTTAGATGGGGCGGGGAATCAGCCCCAGCATTTT. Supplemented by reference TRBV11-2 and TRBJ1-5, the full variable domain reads EAGVAQSPRYKIIEKRQSVAFWCNPISGHATLYWYQQILGQGPKLLIQFQNNGVVDDSQLPKDRFSAERLKGVDSTLKIQPAKLEDSAVYLCASSLDGAGNQPQHFGDGTRLSIL.

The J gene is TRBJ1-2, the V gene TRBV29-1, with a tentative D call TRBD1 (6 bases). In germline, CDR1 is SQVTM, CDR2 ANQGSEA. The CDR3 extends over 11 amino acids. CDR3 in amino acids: CSIQGIEGYTF. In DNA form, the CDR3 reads TGCAGTATACAGGGAATCGAGGGCTACACCTTC.